The rows below give T cell receptor beta chains drawn from one sample of a study of blood T cells in healthy people across ages. Using its own MiXCR run on the 5' RACE reads, TCRdb lists one record per CDR3 protein. The sample has 600,000 to 850,000 distinct CDR3 sequences, around 40% seen once. The sample consisted of blood. The receptors originated from a woman aged 55-69 years in good health. The CDR3 runs from the conserved cysteine through the conserved F or W. The D gene is left open where the match is weak. Expanded clones get a size class; other rows say once, few or many, or leave the size out.

-	TRBV7-2	-	TRBJ2-5	CASSERNGETQYF	TGTGCCAGCAGCGAAAGGAATGGAGAGACCCAGTACTTC
-	TRBV3-1	-	TRBJ2-7	CASSRTPDYEQYF	TGTGCCAGCAGCCGGACACCCGACTACGAGCAGTACTTC
-	TRBV29-1	-	TRBJ2-1	CSVEGVAVREQFF	TGCAGCGTTGAAGGGGTCGCGGTTAGAGAGCAGTTCTTC
-	TRBV4-2	many	TRBJ2-1	CASSQVGAGRNNEQFF	TGTGCCAGCAGCCAAGTAGGCGCGGGGAGAAACAATGAGCAGTTCTTC
-	TRBV11-2	-	TRBJ2-7	CATSPGHSTYEQYF	TGTGCCACTTCACCGGGACATAGCACCTACGAGCAGTACTTC
-	TRBV6-2/TRBV6-3	-	TRBJ1-1	CASRTTGNTEAFF	TGTGCCAGCAGGACTACAGGGAACACTGAAGCTTTCTTT
TRBD1	TRBV6-1	few	TRBJ1-5	CASSAGGTGEGQPQHF	TGTGCCAGCAGCGCCGGAGGGACAGGGGAGGGCCAGCCCCAGCATTTT
-	TRBV18	-	TRBJ1-2	CASSPRGISNYGYTF	TGTGCCAGCTCACCCAGGGGTATATCTAACTATGGCTACACCTTC
-	TRBV7-9	few	TRBJ2-3	CASRLRGMDTQYF	TGTGCCAGCAGGCTTAGGGGTATGGATACGCAGTATTTT
-	TRBV28	-	TRBJ2-5	CASGDSAHQETQYF	TGTGCCAGCGGCGATAGCGCACACCAAGAGACCCAGTACTTC
-	TRBV15	few	TRBJ2-2	CATSSGLGKNTGELFF	TGTGCCACCAGCAGTGGTTTGGGGAAGAACACCGGGGAGCTGTTTTTT
TRBD1	TRBV7-2	-	TRBJ1-2	CASSLSPPGQGAGGYTF	TGTGCCAGCAGCTTAAGTCCTCCGGGACAGGGGGCAGGCGGCTACACCTTC
TRBD2	TRBV20-1	-	TRBJ2-3	CSAAGGGGPDTQYF	TGCAGTGCAGCGGGGGGTGGGGGCCCAGATACGCAGTATTTT
-	TRBV12-3/TRBV12-4	-	TRBJ2-3	CASSTTGPDTQYF	TGTGCCAGCAGCACGACGGGCCCAGATACGCAGTATTTT
-	TRBV4-3	-	TRBJ2-1	CASSQDGLASSYNERFF	TGCGCCAGCAGCCAAGATGGTCTAGCGAGCTCCTACAATGAGCGGTTCTTC
TRBD2	TRBV28	-	TRBJ2-5	CASSIRLAAGQTQYF	TGTGCCAGCAGTATCCGACTAGCTGCTGGGCAGACCCAGTACTTC
-	TRBV29-1	few	TRBJ2-2	CSVVGGNTGELFF	TGCAGCGTTGTAGGGGGTAACACCGGGGAGCTGTTTTTT
-	TRBV4-3	-	TRBJ2-1	CASSQDLSAGTSYNEQFF	TGCGCCAGCAGCCAAGATCTGTCCGCAGGAACGTCCTACAATGAGCAGTTCTTC
-	TRBV20-1	-	TRBJ1-1	CSARDPGRGPEAFF	TGCAGTGCTAGAGATCCCGGGAGGGGTCCTGAAGCTTTCTTT
TRBD2	TRBV9	few	TRBJ2-1	CASSVLRAGGNEQFF	TGTGCCAGCAGCGTCCTTCGAGCGGGAGGAAATGAGCAGTTCTTC
-	TRBV7-9	few	TRBJ1-2	CASSPGTDPRAHGYTF	TGTGCCAGCAGCCCGGGGACGGACCCACGTGCGCATGGCTACACCTTC
-	TRBV27	-	TRBJ1-1	CVSSRSGTEAFF	TGTGTCAGCAGTCGTAGTGGAACCGAAGCTTTCTTT
TRBD2	TRBV6-6	-	TRBJ2-5	CASSLSGSGETQYF	TGTGCCAGCAGTCTTAGCGGGAGTGGGGAGACCCAGTACTTC
TRBD1	TRBV5-1	-	TRBJ1-1	CASRPFRDSNTEAFF	TGCGCCAGTAGACCTTTCCGGGACAGTAACACTGAAGCTTTCTTT
TRBD2	TRBV5-4	-	TRBJ2-1	CASSPGIGGGLNEQFF	TGTGCCAGCAGCCCCGGTATCGGGGGGGGCTTGAATGAGCAGTTCTTC
-	TRBV12-3/TRBV12-4	few	TRBJ1-5	CASTADGDGNQPQHF	TGTGCCAGCACCGCCGACGGGGACGGCAATCAGCCCCAGCATTTT
-	TRBV29-1	few	TRBJ1-4	CSVVGASEKLFF	TGCAGCGTTGTTGGCGCCTCTGAAAAACTGTTTTTT
-	TRBV28	-	TRBJ2-1	CASSVTRYNEQFF	TGTGCCAGCAGTGTAACCCGATACAATGAGCAGTTCTTC
-	TRBV20-1	-	TRBJ2-5	CSARDGAGSGDEQYF	TGCAGTGCTAGAGATGGGGCAGGTAGTGGCGATGAGCAGTACTTC
-	TRBV6-2/TRBV6-3	-	TRBJ2-7	CASSYLTDYEQYF	TGTGCCAGCAGTTACCTGACAGACTACGAGCAGTACTTC
-	TRBV28	-	TRBJ2-5	CASSTGQKETQYF	TGTGCCAGCAGTACAGGCCAGAAAGAGACCCAGTACTTC